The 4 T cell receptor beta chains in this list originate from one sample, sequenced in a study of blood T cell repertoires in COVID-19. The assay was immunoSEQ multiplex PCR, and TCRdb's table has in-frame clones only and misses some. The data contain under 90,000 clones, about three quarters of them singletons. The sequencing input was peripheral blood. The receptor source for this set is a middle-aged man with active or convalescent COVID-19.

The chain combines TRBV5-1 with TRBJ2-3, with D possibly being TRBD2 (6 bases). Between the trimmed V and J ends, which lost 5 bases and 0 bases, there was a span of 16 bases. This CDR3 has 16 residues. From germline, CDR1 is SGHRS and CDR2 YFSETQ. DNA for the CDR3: TGCGCCAGCAGTGCGGGGACGGGGATTAGCACAGATACGCAGTATTTT. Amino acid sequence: CASSAGTGISTDTQYF.

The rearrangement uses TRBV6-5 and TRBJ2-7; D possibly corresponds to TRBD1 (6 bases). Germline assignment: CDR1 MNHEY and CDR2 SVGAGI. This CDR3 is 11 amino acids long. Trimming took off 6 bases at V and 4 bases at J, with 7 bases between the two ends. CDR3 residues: CASRQGYEQYF. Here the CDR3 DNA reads TGTGCCAGCAGACAGGGATACGAGCAGTACTTC.

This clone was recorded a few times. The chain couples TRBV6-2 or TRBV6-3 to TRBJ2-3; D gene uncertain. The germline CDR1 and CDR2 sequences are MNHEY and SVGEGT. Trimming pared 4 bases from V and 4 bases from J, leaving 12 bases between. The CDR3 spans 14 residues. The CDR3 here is CASSSPLEADTQYF. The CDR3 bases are TGTGCCAGCAGTTCCCCCTTAGAAGCAGATACGCAGTATTTT.

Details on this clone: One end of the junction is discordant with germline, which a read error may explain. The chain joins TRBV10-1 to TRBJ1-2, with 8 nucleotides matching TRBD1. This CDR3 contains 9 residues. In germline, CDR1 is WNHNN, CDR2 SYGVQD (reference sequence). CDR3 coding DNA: TGCGCCAGCAGTGGGACAGGGAGATTC. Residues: CASSGTGRF.